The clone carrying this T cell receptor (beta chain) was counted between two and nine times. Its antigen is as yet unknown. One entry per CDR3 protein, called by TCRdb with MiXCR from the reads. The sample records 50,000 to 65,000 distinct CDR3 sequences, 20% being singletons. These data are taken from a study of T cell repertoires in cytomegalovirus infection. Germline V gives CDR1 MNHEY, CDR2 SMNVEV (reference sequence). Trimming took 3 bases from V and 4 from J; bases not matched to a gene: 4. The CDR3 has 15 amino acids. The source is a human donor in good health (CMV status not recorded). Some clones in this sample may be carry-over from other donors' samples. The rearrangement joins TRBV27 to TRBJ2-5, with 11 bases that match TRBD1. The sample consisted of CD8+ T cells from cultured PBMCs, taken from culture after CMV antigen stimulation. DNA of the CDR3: TGTGCCAGCAGTTTGTCCGGGACAGGGGGAGAGACCCAGTACTTC. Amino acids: CASSLSGTGGETQYF.